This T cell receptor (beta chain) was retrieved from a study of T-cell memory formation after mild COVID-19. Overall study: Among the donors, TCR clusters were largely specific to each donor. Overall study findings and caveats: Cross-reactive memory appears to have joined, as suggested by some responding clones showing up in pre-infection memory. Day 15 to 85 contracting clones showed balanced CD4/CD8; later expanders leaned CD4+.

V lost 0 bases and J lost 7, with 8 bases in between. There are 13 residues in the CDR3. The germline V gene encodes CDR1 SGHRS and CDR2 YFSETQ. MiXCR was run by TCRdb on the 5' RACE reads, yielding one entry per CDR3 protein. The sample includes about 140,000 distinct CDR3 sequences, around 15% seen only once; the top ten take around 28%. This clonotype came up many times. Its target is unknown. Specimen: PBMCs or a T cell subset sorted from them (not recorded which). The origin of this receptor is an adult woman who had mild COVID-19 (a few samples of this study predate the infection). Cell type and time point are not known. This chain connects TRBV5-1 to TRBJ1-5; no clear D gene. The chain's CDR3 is CASSLAGEQPQHF. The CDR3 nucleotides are TGCGCCAGCAGCTTGGCCGGGGAGCAGCCCCAGCATTTT.